Sequencing of this T cell receptor (beta chain) was carried out in a study of CD4 and CD8 cells across lung adenocarcinoma regions. Samples came from patients with localized non-small cell lung adenocarcinoma. TCRdb recomputed calls from the PCR reads with MiXCR, one row per CDR3 protein. The table lists roughly 19,000 distinct CDR3 sequences, around 56% of them singletons, with approximately 60% in the top ten. Germline CDR1 is MNHEY and CDR2 is SMNVEV (reference sequence). The CDR3 consists of 16 residues. About this clonotype: The junction shows a germline mismatch at one end, possibly a read error.

This clonotype was sampled from a female donor with lung adenocarcinoma. The CD4 and CD8 labels of this study may be unreliable. Specimen: CD8+ T cells from the center of a lung tumor. V usage is TRBV27 and J usage is TRBJ2-3; perhaps TRBD2 as D (6 bases). In DNA, the CDR3 is TGTGCCAGCACCGCTTGGCGGGGCACTGACACAGAGACGCAGTACTTT. Translated: CASTAWRGTDTETQYF.